The TCR beta chain described here comes from a study of T cells in localized non-small cell lung cancer. Here immunoSEQ multiplex PCR was the method, and the copy in TCRdb shows in-frame clones only, minus some. The sample contains 75,000 to 85,000 clones, around 82% of which appear only once. A word on this clone: Antigen unknown.

General study findings and limits: It was uninvolved adjacent lung that showed the highest T cell clonality, exceeding tumor. Only one tumor region went through sequencing, so heterogeneity may still be there.

This specimen was peripheral blood, taken before any cancer treatment. The source is a female donor over 55 with stage I lung adenocarcinoma.

The CDR3 loop is CATREGEKLFF. Here the CDR3 DNA reads TGTGCCACCCGGGAAGGTGAAAAACTGTTTTTT. The gene calls are TRBV19 and TRBJ1-4; D gene unclear. The CDR3 is 11 residues long. Trimming removed 10 bases at V and 7 bases at J, with 10 bases between. Germline CDR1 reads LNHDA; CDR2 reads SQIVND (reference sequence).